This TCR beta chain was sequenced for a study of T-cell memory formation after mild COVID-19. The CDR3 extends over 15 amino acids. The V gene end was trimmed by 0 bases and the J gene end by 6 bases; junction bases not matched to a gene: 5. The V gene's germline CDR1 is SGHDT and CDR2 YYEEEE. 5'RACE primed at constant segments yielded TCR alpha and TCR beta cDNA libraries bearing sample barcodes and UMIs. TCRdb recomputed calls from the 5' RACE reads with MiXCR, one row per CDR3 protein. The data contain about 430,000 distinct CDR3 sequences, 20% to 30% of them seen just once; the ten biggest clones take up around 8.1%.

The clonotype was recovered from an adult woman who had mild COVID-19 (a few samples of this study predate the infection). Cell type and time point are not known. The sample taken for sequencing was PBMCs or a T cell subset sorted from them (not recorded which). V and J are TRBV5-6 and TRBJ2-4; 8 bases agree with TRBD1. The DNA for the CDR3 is TGTGCCAGCAGCTTGGCCGGGACAGGATCAAACATTCAGTACTTC. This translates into CASSLAGTGSNIQYF.